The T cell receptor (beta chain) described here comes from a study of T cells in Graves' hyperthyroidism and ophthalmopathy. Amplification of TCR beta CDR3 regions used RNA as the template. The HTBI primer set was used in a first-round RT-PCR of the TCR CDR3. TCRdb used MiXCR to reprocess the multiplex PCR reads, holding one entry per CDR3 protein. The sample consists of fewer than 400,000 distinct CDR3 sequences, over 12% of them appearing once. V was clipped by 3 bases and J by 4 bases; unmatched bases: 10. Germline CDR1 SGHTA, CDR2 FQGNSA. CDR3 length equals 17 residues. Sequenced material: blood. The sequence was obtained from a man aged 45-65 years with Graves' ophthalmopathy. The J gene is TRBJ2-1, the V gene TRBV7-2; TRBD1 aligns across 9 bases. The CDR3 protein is CASSFLQGALSYNEQFF. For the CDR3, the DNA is TGTGCCAGCAGCTTCTTACAGGGGGCGCTGTCTTACAATGAGCAGTTCTTC.